The TCR beta chain described here comes from a study of cytomegalovirus exposure and HLA in healthy donors. For this clone: Its target is unknown.

Findings of the study overall: A later analysis linked a missense variant in DCLRE1C to the trimming of TCR beta V and J genes. Later on, analysis showed that most CMV-associated TCR beta chains appeared to be HLA-restricted.

The germline gives CDR1 MGHRA, CDR2 YSYEKL. The V end lost 4 bases, the J end lost 0 bases, and 22 bases lay between the germline ends. The CDR3 runs to 18 residues. The PCR made use of 60 Vbeta and 13 Jbeta primers. The data were produced by immunoSEQ multiplex PCR, yet TCRdb's version contains in-frame clones alone and is incomplete. The data show 50,000 or so clones, approximately 85% seen once. V is TRBV4-1 and J is TRBJ2-7, with a weak D call TRBD1 (7 bases). The clonotype originates from a boy aged 5-17 years in good health and CMV-seropositive. Specimen: PBMCs. DNA for the CDR3: TGCGCCAGCAGCCCCCTTGGTTGGGGCGGGGACAGCTCCTACGAGCAGTACTTC. Its translation is CASSPLGWGGDSSYEQYF.